The 32 T cell receptor beta chains below all came from one sample that was sequenced in a study of regulatory T cells in long-lasting Graves disease. Stated time point: persistent/refractory GD, antithyroid drugs over 5 years with positive TRAb. PBMCs were the source of the RNA used for TCR sequencing. For TCR beta, libraries came from iRepertoire HTBI primers and Arm-PCR of CDR3 regions. From the multiplex PCR reads, TCRdb called clonotypes with MiXCR, one entry per CDR3 protein. The table lists about 300,000 distinct CDR3 sequences, roughly 21% of them singletons. Here the sequenced sample was peripheral blood mononuclear cells (PBMCs), taken when the disease was refractory, from a patient treated with antithyroid drugs. Receptor source: a female donor with Graves disease.

This chain connects TRBV2 to TRBJ2-7; 8 nucleotides agree with TRBD2. Per the germline V gene, CDR1 is SNHLY and CDR2 is FYNNEI. V dropped 8 bases and J dropped 5; count of bases not matched to a gene: 17. This CDR3 contains 16 residues. Written as DNA, the CDR3 is TGTGCCAGCTCCACAGTCACGACAGCGGGAGCCCACGAGCAGTACTTC. The encoded protein is CASSTVTTAGAHEQYF. Complete variable domain (other parts from reference TRBV2 and TRBJ2-7): EPEVTQTPSHQVTQMGQEVILRCVPISNHLYFYWYRQILGQKVEFLVSFYNNEISEKSEIFDDQFSVERPDGSNFTLKIRSTKLEDSAMYFCASSTVTTAGAHEQYFGPGTRLTVT.

This clonotype has at least ten counts. J is TRBJ1-4 and V is TRBV15; TRBD1 is a possible D gene (5 bases). The CDR3 length is 14 residues. V lost 1 base to trimming and J lost 7 bases, with 10 bases between them. Germline V gene lookup returns CDR1 LNHNV and CDR2 YYDKDF (reference sequence). CDR3 protein: CATSRVGTPEKLFF. As DNA, the CDR3 is TGTGCCACCAGCAGAGTGGGGACGCCTGAAAAACTGTTTTTT.

This clonotype was counted a few times. CDR3 amino acids: CSASPPGRETQYF. Here the CDR3 DNA reads TGCAGTGCTAGTCCGCCAGGGAGAGAGACCCAGTACTTC. The chain uses TRBV20-1 and TRBJ2-5; D is tentatively TRBD1 or TRBD2 (5 bases each). The germline V gene encodes CDR1 DFQATT and CDR2 SNEGSKA (reference sequence). V was clipped by 3 bases and J by 4 bases, with 12 bases between them. CDR3 length equals 13 residues.

This chain uses TRBV18 with TRBJ1-1; TRBD1 matches at 7 bases. CDR1 KGHSH and CDR2 LQKENI come from the germline V gene. This CDR3 has 16 residues. Trimming cost V 5 bases and J 0 bases; bases outside gene matches: 9. The CDR3: CASSSSKDRVNTEAFF. The DNA of the CDR3 is TGTGCCAGCTCATCGAGTAAAGACAGGGTGAACACTGAAGCTTTCTTT.

In this sample, this clonotype turned up many times. The V gene is TRBV30, the J gene TRBJ2-5, with D tentatively TRBD2 (5 bases). V gave up 5 bases and J gave up 0 bases, with 16 bases separating them. The length of the CDR3 is 15 residues. CDR1 is GTSNPN and CDR2 is SVGIG in the germline V gene (reference sequence). CDR3: CAWEGQTSYQETQYF. CDR3 coding DNA: TGTGCCTGGGAGGGTCAGACTTCGTACCAAGAGACCCAGTACTTC.

This clonotype was seen many times. The chain employs TRBV27 and TRBJ2-5, with a tentative D call TRBD2 (5 bases). The CDR3 contains 13 residues. V lost 6 bases and J lost 5, with 13 bases in between. Germline loops: CDR1 MNHEY, CDR2 SMNVEV (reference sequence). The DNA for the CDR3 is TGTGCCAGCAGGGATCTGGGGAGTGAGACCCAGTACTTC. It translates to CASRDLGSETQYF.

This clonotype was detected only a few times. The CDR3 DNA is TGTGCCAGCAGACAGGGGGCGCCGGGTTCACCCCTCCACTTT. Its translation: CASRQGAPGSPLHF. The gene calls are TRBV27 and TRBJ1-6, with 9 bases aligning to TRBD1. CDR3 size: 14 residues. The junction had 6 bases not matched to a gene; V was cut back by 6 bases and J by 9 bases. CDR1 and CDR2 from the germline V gene are MNHEY and SMNVEV (reference sequence).

This clonotype was found many times. CDR3 sequence: CAHRERLSSYNSPLHF. DNA for the CDR3: TGTGCCCACCGAGAACGGCTTAGCTCCTATAATTCACCCCTCCACTTT. The chain recombines TRBV2 with TRBJ1-6; the D is unclear. This CDR3 contains 16 residues. V was shortened by 11 bases and J by 0 bases, with 17 bases between the two germline ends. Per germline, CDR1 SNHLY and CDR2 FYNNEI.

The sample holds many counts of this clonotype. V and J are TRBV20-1 and TRBJ1-2; D call uncertain. Looked up from germline, CDR1 is DFQATT and CDR2 is SNEGSKA (reference sequence). This CDR3 has 11 residues. V dropped 8 bases and J dropped 4 bases, with 11 bases sitting between them. The CDR3 region is CSTLRAYGYTF. In DNA form, the CDR3 reads TGCAGTACTCTTAGGGCCTATGGCTACACCTTC.

This clonotype was detected only a few times. The chain joins TRBV10-3 to TRBJ2-6, with D perhaps matching TRBD1 or TRBD2 (7 bases each). The length of the CDR3 is 20 residues. V gave up 0 bases and J gave up 1 base, with 19 bases separating them. Germline V CDR1 and CDR2: ENHRY, SYGVKD. This chain's CDR3 is CAISESGGTVAKSGANVLTF. In DNA, the CDR3 is TGTGCCATCAGTGAGTCGGGGGGGACAGTTGCGAAATCTGGGGCCAACGTCCTGACTTTC.

This rearrangement joins TRBV4-2 to TRBJ2-7, with 15 bases fitting TRBD2. Germline V gene lookup returns CDR1 LGHNA and CDR2 YNFKEQ. The CDR3 consists of 19 residues. V trimming: 3 bases; J trimming: 4 bases; junction bases outside the gene matches: 13. The CDR3 DNA reads as TGTGCCAGCAGCCACGAAAGAGTCACCGGGACTAGCGGGAGGTACGAGCAGTACTTC. Translating gives CASSHERVTGTSGRYEQYF.

This clonotype was counted between two and nine times. The rearrangement links TRBV28 to TRBJ1-1, with a weak D call TRBD1 (5 bases). The CDR3 has 14 residues. The germline V gene encodes CDR1 MDHEN and CDR2 SYDVKM. The V gene lost 6 bases and the J gene lost 5 bases, with 16 bases spanning the gap. The DNA for the CDR3 is TGTGCCAGCAGGGATCAGGGAGTGTTGACTGAAGCTTTCTTT. Translation: CASRDQGVLTEAFF. Combining the CDR3 with reference TRBV28 and TRBJ1-1 gives the whole variable domain DVKVTQSSRYLVKRTGEKVFLECVQDMDHENMFWYRQDPGLGLRLIYFSYDVKMKEKGDIPEGYSVSREKKERFSLILESASTNQTSMYLCASRDQGVLTEAFFGQGTRLTVV.

At least ten counts were recorded for this clonotype. The rearrangement joins TRBV28 to TRBJ1-5; 8 nucleotides agree with TRBD1. V was clipped by 5 bases and J by 0 bases; unmatched bases: 6. The CDR3 is made up of 16 amino acids. Germline-derived CDR1 and CDR2 are MDHEN and SYDVKM. CDR3 sequence (DNA): TGTGCCAGCAGTATTGACAGGGGATATAGCAATCAGCCCCAGCATTTT. Translated, it gives CASSIDRGYSNQPQHF.

This clonotype was detected a few times. The V and J genes are TRBV29-1 and TRBJ2-7; 9 bases line up with TRBD1. Trimming took 4 bases from V and 1 from J; bases not matched to a gene: 2. CDR3 length equals 13 residues. The germline CDR1 and CDR2 sequences are SQVTM and ANQGSEA. CDR3 sequence reads: CSVVGQGSYEQYF. CDR3 coding DNA: TGCAGCGTTGTCGGACAGGGGTCCTACGAGCAGTACTTC.

V is TRBV30 and J is TRBJ2-7, with D possibly being TRBD1 (6 bases). This CDR3 comprises 15 residues. Trimming took off 1 base at V and 0 bases at J, with 13 bases between the two ends. Germline values: CDR1 GTSNPN, CDR2 SVGIG (reference sequence). The CDR3 region is CAWSAFRGSSYEQYF. CDR3 nucleotide sequence: TGTGCCTGGAGTGCCTTCAGGGGCAGCTCCTACGAGCAGTACTTC.

This clonotype was seen more than once but under ten times. V is TRBV10-3 and J is TRBJ1-4; no firm D call. CDR3 length: 13 residues. Germline loops: CDR1 ENHRY, CDR2 SYGVKD. Trimming cost V 10 bases and J 5 bases, with 14 bases left between them. The CDR3 region has the DNA TGTGCCAGCGCTTCTAGACCGAATGAAAAACTGTTTTTT. It encodes CASASRPNEKLFF.

This clonotype was found a few times. The rearrangement links TRBV19 to TRBJ2-5; D is possibly TRBD1 (5 bases). CDR1 LNHDA and CDR2 SQIVND come from the germline V gene (reference sequence). The CDR3 contains 13 residues. V gave up 6 bases and J gave up 5 bases, with 13 bases separating them. CDR3 loop: CASRQGFSETQYF. Written as DNA, the CDR3 is TGTGCCAGTAGGCAGGGATTCTCGGAGACCCAGTACTTC.

In its sample, this clonotype was seen many times. The chain recombines TRBV3-1 with TRBJ1-6; TRBD1 is a possible D gene (5 bases). Trimming removed 1 base at V and 2 bases at J, with 6 bases between. The CDR3 has 15 residues. The V gene's germline CDR1 is LGHDT and CDR2 YNNKEL (reference sequence). CDR3 region: CASSQADTYNSPLHF. CDR3 bases: TGTGCCAGCAGCCAAGCGGACACCTATAATTCACCCCTCCACTTT.

A few counts support this clonotype. V and J are TRBV6-5 and TRBJ2-7; D gene ambiguous. Trimming pared 3 bases from V and 2 bases from J, leaving 14 bases between. Germline CDR1 and CDR2: MNHEY and SVGAGI. The CDR3 covers 15 residues. This CDR3 reads CASSYLGPGPYEQYF. The CDR3 coding sequence is TGTGCCAGCAGTTATCTTGGCCCCGGTCCCTACGAGCAGTACTTC.

Ten or more counts support this clonotype. J is TRBJ2-5 and V is TRBV15; 8 bases agree with TRBD1. The germline gives CDR1 LNHNV, CDR2 YYDKDF (reference sequence). The CDR3 has 13 amino acids. V shed 5 bases, J shed 4 bases, and the junction held 3 bases outside the gene matches. CDR3 coding DNA: TGTGCCACCAGCGCTACAGGGGGAGAGACCCAGTACTTC. Amino acid sequence: CATSATGGETQYF.

A single count supports this clonotype. This chain joins TRBV19 and TRBJ1-5; 7 nucleotides agree with TRBD1. In germline, CDR1 is LNHDA, CDR2 SQIVND (reference sequence). The CDR3 runs to 13 residues. Trimming removed 5 bases from V and 7 bases from J; junction bases left unmatched: 5. The CDR3: CASSPTGRQPQHF. CDR3 nucleotides: TGTGCCAGTAGTCCGACAGGGCGCCAGCCCCAGCATTTT.

This clonotype turned up a few times. This sequence joins TRBV6-1 and TRBJ2-7, with D possibly TRBD2 on 5 matching bases. Per germline, CDR1 MNHNS and CDR2 SASEGT. The CDR3 length is 14 residues. Trimming took off 3 bases at V and 3 bases at J, with 12 bases between the two ends. The CDR3, as DNA: TGTGCCAGCAGTGACGGGGTTATCAGCTACGAGCAGTACTTC. It codes for CASSDGVISYEQYF.

This clonotype showed up many times. The chain links TRBV28 to TRBJ2-7; the match to TRBD2 covers 13 bases. The germline CDR1 and CDR2 sequences are MDHEN and SYDVKM. V was clipped by 6 bases and J by 6 bases; unmatched bases: 5. The CDR3 length is 14 residues. CDR3 loop: CASRKGLAGAEQYF. As DNA, the CDR3 is TGTGCCAGCAGGAAAGGACTAGCGGGAGCCGAGCAGTACTTC.

This clonotype occurred a few times. The V call is TRBV6-9, the J call TRBJ2-7; D possibly corresponds to TRBD1 (5 bases). CDR3 size: 15 residues. The V gene's germline CDR1 is MNHGY and CDR2 SVAAGI. Deletions cut 3 bases from V and 5 bases from J, with 17 bases between. Here the CDR3 reads CASSYERQGNNEQYF. CDR3 nucleotide sequence: TGTGCCAGCAGTTACGAGAGGCAGGGCAATAACGAGCAGTACTTC.

The rearrangement links TRBV19 to TRBJ1-5; D is perhaps TRBD1 (6 bases). This CDR3 contains 14 residues. V gave up 5 bases and J gave up 6 bases, with 14 bases separating them. Germline V gene data show CDR1 as LNHDA and CDR2 as SQIVND (reference sequence). DNA for the CDR3: TGTGCCAGTAGTGAACAGGGAGTACGTCAGCCCCAGCATTTT. Translation gives CASSEQGVRQPQHF.

This clonotype was seen ten or more times. The chain employs TRBV2 and TRBJ2-2; D is perhaps TRBD1 or TRBD2 (5 bases each). Germline V gene sequence: CDR1 SNHLY, CDR2 FYNNEI. CDR3 length equals 16 residues. V lost 0 bases to trimming and J lost 4 bases, with 12 bases between them. The CDR3 protein is CASSEAWDGPTGELFF. Written as DNA, the CDR3 is TGTGCCAGCAGTGAAGCCTGGGACGGACCCACCGGGGAGCTGTTTTTT. Based on the CDR3 plus reference TRBV2 and TRBJ2-2, the full variable domain is EPEVTQTPSHQVTQMGQEVILRCVPISNHLYFYWYRQILGQKVEFLVSFYNNEISEKSEIFDDQFSVERPDGSNFTLKIRSTKLEDSAMYFCASSEAWDGPTGELFFGEGSRLTVL.

This chain links TRBV6-2 or TRBV6-3 with TRBJ2-7; no reliable D call. V dropped 5 bases and J dropped 3 bases, with 17 bases sitting between them. The CDR3 contains 15 residues. The V gene's germline CDR1 is MNHEY and CDR2 SVGEGT. CDR3 sequence (DNA): TGTGCCAGCAGTCAAGACGGTTTCTACCTCTACGAGCAGTACTTC. Translation gives CASSQDGFYLYEQYF.

This clonotype was seen at least ten times. CDR3 nucleotides: TGTGCCAGCTCGGGCGACAGGGGAGAGACCCAGTACTTC. This codes for CASSGDRGETQYF. The chain links TRBV18 to TRBJ2-5, with 8 bases lining up with TRBD1. CDR1 is KGHSH and CDR2 is LQKENI in the germline V gene. The CDR3 runs to 13 residues. V shed 6 bases and J 4 bases; nucleotides not matched to a gene: 4.

The V gene is TRBV5-1, the J gene TRBJ2-5; a possible D gene is TRBD2 (6 bases). Germline V CDR1 and CDR2: SGHRS, YFSETQ. The CDR3 length is 16 residues. Trimming took 0 bases from V and 5 from J, leaving 17 bases between them. CDR3 coding DNA: TGCGCCAGCAGCTTGGTTGGAGGGGATGAGGGGGAGACCCAGTACTTC. Translating it yields CASSLVGGDEGETQYF.

This clonotype was seen ten or more times. The chain employs TRBV11-2 and TRBJ2-7, with unresolved D. The CDR3 is 15 residues long. V shed 0 bases and J shed 4 bases, with 13 bases lying between them. Germline V gene lookup returns CDR1 SGHAT and CDR2 FQNNGV. DNA for the CDR3: TGTGCCAGCAGCTTAGATGTGACGTCAAAATACGAGCAGTACTTC. This codes for CASSLDVTSKYEQYF. Combining the CDR3 with reference TRBV11-2 and TRBJ2-7 gives the whole variable domain EAGVAQSPRYKIIEKRQSVAFWCNPISGHATLYWYQQILGQGPKLLIQFQNNGVVDDSQLPKDRFSAERLKGVDSTLKIQPAKLEDSAVYLCASSLDVTSKYEQYFGPGTRLTVT.

This clonotype was detected a few times. V and J are TRBV29-1 and TRBJ1-1; perhaps TRBD1 as D (6 bases). Germline assignment: CDR1 SQVTM and CDR2 ANQGSEA. This CDR3 contains 12 residues. Trimming cost V 3 bases and J 6 bases, with 11 bases left between them. The CDR3 loop reads CSVEPRTAEAFF. As DNA, the CDR3 is TGCAGCGTTGAGCCCAGGACAGCTGAAGCTTTCTTT.

The V gene is TRBV6-5, the J gene TRBJ1-2; 8 bases align to TRBD1. V was clipped by 2 bases and J by 5 bases; unmatched bases: 4. Germline CDR1 is MNHEY and CDR2 is SVGAGI. This CDR3 is built from 14 residues. DNA of the CDR3: TGTGCCAGCAGTTACAGTGACAGGGGTTATGGCTACACCTTC. Translation: CASSYSDRGYGYTF.